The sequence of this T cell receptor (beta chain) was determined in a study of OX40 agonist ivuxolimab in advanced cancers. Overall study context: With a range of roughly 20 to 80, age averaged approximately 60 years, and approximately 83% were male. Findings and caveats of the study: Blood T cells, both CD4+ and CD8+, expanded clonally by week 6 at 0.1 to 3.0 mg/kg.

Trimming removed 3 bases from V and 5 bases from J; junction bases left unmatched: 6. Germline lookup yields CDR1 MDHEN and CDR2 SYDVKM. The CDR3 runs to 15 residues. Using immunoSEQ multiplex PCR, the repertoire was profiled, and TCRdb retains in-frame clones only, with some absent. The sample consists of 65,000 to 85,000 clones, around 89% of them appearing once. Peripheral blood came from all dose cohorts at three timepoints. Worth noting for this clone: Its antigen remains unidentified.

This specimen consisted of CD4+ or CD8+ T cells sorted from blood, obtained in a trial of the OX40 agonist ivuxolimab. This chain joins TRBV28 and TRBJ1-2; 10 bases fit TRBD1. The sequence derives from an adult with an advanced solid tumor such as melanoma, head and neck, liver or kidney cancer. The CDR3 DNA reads TGTGCCAGCAGTTTGGGGACAGGGGTACGATATGGCTACACCTTC. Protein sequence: CASSLGTGVRYGYTF.